A selection of T cell receptor beta chains follows, all from one sample in a study of cytomegalovirus exposure and HLA in healthy donors. The method was immunoSEQ multiplex PCR; TCRdb's version includes in-frame clones alone and lacks a portion of them. The sample shows fewer than 200,000 clones, about 89% of them seen only once. Specimen: PBMCs. Receptor source: a young man in good health and CMV-seropositive. Both conserved end residues are part of each CDR3. A D gene is named only where the DNA matches it firmly. Expanded clones get a size class; other rows say once, few or many, or leave the size out.

v_gene	d_gene	j_gene	abundance	CDR3nt	CDR3aa
TRBV15	NA	TRBJ1-4	NA	TGTGCCACCAGTTCGGGAACTAATGAAAAACTGTTTTTT	CATSSGTNEKLFF
TRBV11-2	TRBD2	TRBJ2-5	NA	TGTGCCAGCACCCCCCTCGGGACTACCGGGGAGACCCAGTACTTC	CASTPLGTTGETQYF
TRBV28	TRBD1	TRBJ1-2	NA	TGTGCCAGCAGCCTGAACAGGGGGCTGGCGGGCTATGGCTACACCTTC	CASSLNRGLAGYGYTF
TRBV29-1	NA	TRBJ2-4	NA	TGCAGCGTTGATCGGGGAAACATTCAGTACTTC	CSVDRGNIQYF
TRBV9	NA	TRBJ2-7	few	TGTGCCAGCAGCGCGTACCCGGGGAACTACGAGCAGTACTTC	CASSAYPGNYEQYF
TRBV7-2	NA	TRBJ2-1	NA	TGTGCCAGCAGCCCCACAGGTGGGCATCTCAATGAGCAGTTCTTC	CASSPTGGHLNEQFF
TRBV4-2	TRBD2	TRBJ2-3	NA	TGTGCCAGCAGCCAAGATTGGACTAGCGGTTCAGATACGCAGTATTTT	CASSQDWTSGSDTQYF
TRBV2	NA	TRBJ1-2	NA	TGTGCCAGCAGTGAGAGGAGGGTCAACTATGGCTACACCTTC	CASSERRVNYGYTF
TRBV5-1	NA	TRBJ1-3	NA	TGCGCCAGCAGCGTACAGGGCTCTGGAAACACCATATATTTT	CASSVQGSGNTIYF
TRBV29-1	TRBD1	TRBJ2-7	NA	TGCAGCGTTCGGGACAGTCCCTACGAGCAGTACTTC	CSVRDSPYEQYF
TRBV19	NA	TRBJ2-1	NA	TGTGCCAGTAGTACGACTGGCGGTGAGCAGTTCTTC	CASSTTGGEQFF
TRBV6-8	NA	TRBJ1-3	NA	TGTGCCACCTTGGAGAAAGGGGTCAGGACCCCTCGAAGGACCATATATTTT	CATLEKGVRTPRRTIYF
TRBV18	TRBD2	TRBJ2-7	NA	TGTGCCAGCTCACCCCCGACAACTAGCGGCTCCTACGAGCAGTACTTC	CASSPPTTSGSYEQYF
TRBV6-6	TRBD2	TRBJ2-1	NA	TGTGCCAGCAGTCCCGGACTAGCGGGGGGCTACAATGAGCAGTTCTTC	CASSPGLAGGYNEQFF
TRBV10-3	NA	TRBJ2-7	NA	TGTGCCACCGGACTTACCTACGAGCAGTACTTC	CATGLTYEQYF
TRBV9	NA	TRBJ2-1	NA	TGTGCCAGCAGCGTAGCTAAACTAGACTCCTACAATGAGCAGTTCTTC	CASSVAKLDSYNEQFF
TRBV6-1	TRBD1	TRBJ1-5	NA	TGTGCCAGCAGTTCCCTGCGAGGGGGCAGACAGCCCCAGCATTTT	CASSSLRGGRQPQHF
TRBV27	NA	TRBJ1-2	few	TGTGCCAGCAGTTCTAGGGAGGACTATGGCTACACCTTC	CASSSREDYGYTF
TRBV7-9	NA	TRBJ2-3	NA	TGTGCCAGCAGCTTTCCCCTGGCCGCAGATACGCAGTATTTT	CASSFPLAADTQYF
TRBV27	NA	TRBJ2-4	NA	TGTGCCAGCAGTTTCCTAGCCAAAAACATTCAGTACTTC	CASSFLAKNIQYF
TRBV25-1	TRBD1	TRBJ1-1	NA	TGTGCCAGCAGCTCGACAGGGGACACTGAAGCTTTCTTT	CASSSTGDTEAFF
TRBV7-2	NA	TRBJ2-3	NA	TGTGCCAGCAGCTTCGGGACTCCCACAGATACGCAGTATTTT	CASSFGTPTDTQYF
TRBV5-1	NA	TRBJ2-7	once	TGCGCCAGCAGCTTCCGGGGGTGGGGGGACGAGCAGTACTTC	CASSFRGWGDEQYF
TRBV2	TRBD2	TRBJ2-7	few	TGTGCCAGCAGTGTTGGGAGGGCCTTCTTC	CASSVGRAFF
TRBV7-6	TRBD1	TRBJ2-7	NA	TGTGCCAGCAGCCCACGGACAGGAGGCCACGAGCAGTACTTC	CASSPRTGGHEQYF
TRBV9	NA	TRBJ2-1	NA	TGTGCCAGCAGCGCCCGCAACCGGGGTGGATTAAAAGAGCAGTTCTTC	CASSARNRGGLKEQFF
TRBV5-1	TRBD2	TRBJ2-5	NA	TGCGCCAGCAGCTTGTATGATAGCGGGGAAGAGACCCAGTACTTC	CASSLYDSGEETQYF
TRBV29-1	TRBD2	TRBJ2-7	many	TGCAGCGTTAAGAAGTCGGGAGGATGGTACGAGCAGTACTTC	CSVKKSGGWYEQYF
TRBV6-5	TRBD2	TRBJ2-3	NA	TGTGCCAGCAGTTACGTAGCGGGAGGGGGCACAGATACGCAGTATTTT	CASSYVAGGGTDTQYF
TRBV4-3	TRBD2	TRBJ2-5	NA	TGCGCCAGCAGCCAAGAGCTGGGACTAGCTTCTCAAGAGACCCAGTACTTC	CASSQELGLASQETQYF
TRBV21-1	NA	TRBJ1-2	once	TGTGCCAGCAGCAAAAGGGGGACCCTAAAGTTCTATGGCTACACCTTC	CASSKRGTLKFYGYTF
TRBV9	NA	TRBJ1-2	few	TGTGCCAGCAGCGTAGAGGCAGCAGGGCCCGGCTACACCTTC	CASSVEAAGPGYTF
TRBV6-6	NA	TRBJ1-3	few	TGTGCCAGCAGTCCCAGGGGAAACACCATATATTTT	CASSPRGNTIYF
TRBV28	TRBD1	TRBJ1-1	NA	TGTGCCAGCAGTCAGACAGGGGGCTACTACACTGAAGCTTTCTTT	CASSQTGGYYTEAFF
TRBV7-9	TRBD1	TRBJ1-1	NA	TGTGCCAGCAGCCCAGGACAGGCGACGAACACTGAAGCTTTCTTT	CASSPGQATNTEAFF
TRBV28	TRBD1	TRBJ2-7	NA	TGTGCCAGCGCGACAGACAGGGGAACCTACGAGCAGTACTTC	CASATDRGTYEQYF
TRBV9	TRBD1	TRBJ2-7	NA	TGTGCCAGCACCCCCGGGACAGGGACCTACGAGCAGTACTTC	CASTPGTGTYEQYF
TRBV5-1	NA	TRBJ2-1	NA	TGCGCCAGCAGCTTGGATTCACTTACCAATGAGCAGTTCTTC	CASSLDSLTNEQFF
TRBV5-5	NA	TRBJ2-7	NA	TGTGCCAGCAGCTTACGCGGGGTCTACGAGCAGTACTTC	CASSLRGVYEQYF
TRBV7-6	NA	TRBJ1-1	NA	TGTGCCAGCAGCTTACTGGGGGGGGGCACTGAAGCTTTCTTT	CASSLLGGGTEAFF
TRBV5-1	NA	TRBJ2-1	NA	TGCGCCAGCAGCTTGAAAGCGGGGTTCTTC	CASSLKAGFF
TRBV10-1	NA	TRBJ1-5	NA	TGCGCCAGCAGTCTCGCTTCGGGGGGGTCTGATCAGCCCCAGCATTTT	CASSLASGGSDQPQHF
TRBV7-8	NA	TRBJ2-7	NA	TGTGCCAGCAGCTTAGGCCAGGGCAGACTTTTCGAGCAGTACTTC	CASSLGQGRLFEQYF
TRBV7-6	NA	TRBJ1-3	NA	TGTGCCAGCAGCTCCCGGACAGTGCCCTCTGGAAACACCATATATTTT	CASSSRTVPSGNTIYF
TRBV6-5	NA	TRBJ2-4	once	TGTGCCAGCAGTCGGGGTTTAGCCAAAAACATTCAGTACTTC	CASSRGLAKNIQYF
TRBV15	NA	TRBJ1-1	NA	TGTGCCACCAGCAGAGCCAGGATGAACACTGAAGCTTTCTTT	CATSRARMNTEAFF
TRBV28	NA	TRBJ1-1	NA	TGTGCCAGCAGTTTTGGACAGGAAGCTTTCTTT	CASSFGQEAFF
TRBV7-7	TRBD2	TRBJ2-1	NA	TGTGCTAGCAGCTTAGGGACTAGCAGCTACAATGAGCAGTTCTTC	CASSLGTSSYNEQFF
TRBV4-1	NA	TRBJ1-5	NA	TGCGCCAGCAGCCAAGAGAGGGTACGTCAGCCCCAGCATTTT	CASSQERVRQPQHF
TRBV27	TRBD1	TRBJ1-2	few	TGTGCCAGCAGTTCATGGACAGGGACGGACTATGGCTACACCTTC	CASSSWTGTDYGYTF
TRBV5-4	NA	TRBJ1-1	few	TGTGCCAGCAGCTTTTCCAAGAACACTGAAGCTTTCTTT	CASSFSKNTEAFF
TRBV5-1	TRBD2	TRBJ2-5	NA	TGCGCCAGCAGCTTAGGAGAGGGACTAGCGGGAGTGGAGACCCAGTACTTC	CASSLGEGLAGVETQYF
TRBV7-9	NA	TRBJ2-1	NA	TGTGCCAGCAGCTCCCCAGGTGCGGGCCATGTGGGTGAGCAGTTCTTC	CASSSPGAGHVGEQFF
TRBV7-7	NA	TRBJ2-1	once	TGTGCTAGCAGCTTTTCGTCAGGGCGGGAGCAGTTCTTC	CASSFSSGREQFF
TRBV7-3	NA	TRBJ1-4	NA	TGTGCCAGCATCACCTGGGCGGGCGCAACTAATGAAAAACTGTTTTTT	CASITWAGATNEKLFF
TRBV9	TRBD2	TRBJ2-1	NA	TGTGCCAGCAGCGCACTTAGCGGGGGGGCATCCTACAATGAGCAGTTCTTC	CASSALSGGASYNEQFF
TRBV4-3	NA	TRBJ1-4	NA	TGCGCCATACAAGGGAGAGATGCAACTAATGAAAAACTGTTTTTT	CAIQGRDATNEKLFF